The rows below give T cell receptor beta chains drawn from one sample of a study of tumor-infiltrating lymphocytes in glioblastoma multiforme. TCRdb reprocessed the multiplex PCR reads via MiXCR and lists one record per CDR3 protein. Among about 19,000 distinct CDR3 sequences listed, roughly 64% were seen once. The specimen sequenced was peripheral blood. These receptor sequences come from a male donor with glioblastoma. The CDR3 runs from the conserved cysteine through the conserved F or W. The order of the fields is J gene, V gene, clone size, D gene, CDR3 DNA, CDR3 protein. D genes are given only for firm matches. Clone size, where shown, is once, few, many, or a class for clones that have expanded.

j_gene: TRBJ2-1
v_gene: TRBV11-2
abundance: .
d_gene: TRBD1
CDR3nt: TGTGCCAGCAGCTTAGCAAGAAGGGGGCCTTCGCGCAATGAGCAGTTCTTC
CDR3aa: CASSLARRGPSRNEQFF

j_gene: TRBJ2-1
v_gene: TRBV11-2
abundance: .
d_gene: .
CDR3nt: TGTGCCAGCCGCTTAACCGGGAATGAGCAGTCCTTC
CDR3aa: CASRLTGNEQSF

j_gene: TRBJ2-2
v_gene: TRBV11-2
abundance: .
d_gene: .
CDR3nt: TGTGCCAGCATTTTGTTCAGGGACACCGGGGAGCTGTTTTTT
CDR3aa: CASILFRDTGELFF

j_gene: TRBJ2-3
v_gene: TRBV5-4
abundance: many
d_gene: .
CDR3nt: TGTGCCAGCAGCTCCCAGCTAGGGGCCGGCGAGGATACGCAGTATTTT
CDR3aa: CASSSQLGAGEDTQYF

j_gene: TRBJ2-7
v_gene: TRBV29-1
abundance: .
d_gene: .
CDR3nt: TGCAGCGTTGGTCCTCGTGGGATCAACGAGCAGTACTTC
CDR3aa: CSVGPRGINEQYF

j_gene: TRBJ2-7
v_gene: TRBV4-1
abundance: .
d_gene: .
CDR3nt: TGCGCCAGCAGCCAAGGCACATGGGGATACGAGCAATACTTC
CDR3aa: CASSQGTWGYEQYF

j_gene: TRBJ2-7
v_gene: TRBV11-2
abundance: .
d_gene: .
CDR3nt: TGTGCCAGCAGCTTAGAGGTTGGCAGGGCGTACCAGTACTTC
CDR3aa: CASSLEVGRAYQYF

j_gene: TRBJ2-2
v_gene: TRBV29-1
abundance: many
d_gene: .
CDR3nt: TGCAGCGTTGACGGGACGAACACCGGGGAGCTGTTTTTT
CDR3aa: CSVDGTNTGELFF

j_gene: TRBJ2-3
v_gene: TRBV12-3/TRBV12-4
abundance: .
d_gene: .
CDR3nt: TGTGCCAGCAGGCAGGGGTTTTTAGATACGCAGTATTTT
CDR3aa: CASRQGFLDTQYF

j_gene: TRBJ1-3
v_gene: TRBV5-1
abundance: .
d_gene: .
CDR3nt: TGCGCCAGCAGCGTTGGACAGTCGGCACCTGGAAACACCATATATTTT
CDR3aa: CASSVGQSAPGNTIYF

j_gene: TRBJ1-2
v_gene: TRBV29-1
abundance: few
d_gene: .
CDR3nt: TGCAGCGTTGTAACAGGCAACAACTATGGCTACACCTTC
CDR3aa: CSVVTGNNYGYTF

j_gene: TRBJ2-3
v_gene: TRBV20-1
abundance: .
d_gene: .
CDR3nt: TGTAGTGCTAGGGCCAGTTACGATCAGCCCCAGTATTTT
CDR3aa: CSARASYDQPQYF

j_gene: TRBJ2-7
v_gene: TRBV20-1
abundance: .
d_gene: .
CDR3nt: TGCAGTGCCCCCTGGCAGGGCGTTGGCGAGCAGTACTTC
CDR3aa: CSAPWQGVGEQYF

j_gene: TRBJ1-6
v_gene: TRBV6-2/TRBV6-3
abundance: .
d_gene: .
CDR3nt: TGTGCCAGCAGCCAGCCAGGGTCTGCTTCACCCCTCCACTTT
CDR3aa: CASSQPGSASPLHF

j_gene: TRBJ2-5
v_gene: TRBV12-3/TRBV12-4
abundance: many
d_gene: TRBD2
CDR3nt: TGTGCCAGCAGTCGGACTAGCGGGATAAATAACCAAGAGACCCAGTACTTC
CDR3aa: CASSRTSGINNQETQYF

j_gene: TRBJ2-3
v_gene: TRBV11-2
abundance: .
d_gene: .
CDR3nt: TGTGCCATCAGCCAGGGGTGGGTCAACACAGACACGCAGTATTTT
CDR3aa: CAISQGWVNTDTQYF